The 2 T cell receptor beta chains below all came from one sample that was sequenced in a study of blood T cell repertoires in COVID-19. The repertoire was sequenced with immunoSEQ multiplex PCR; TCRdb's copy has only in-frame clones and lacks some. This sample carries some 170,000 clones, about four fifths of them seen once, and the ten largest clones take 8% to 13%. Sequencing was done on a sample of peripheral blood. These receptors all come from a man between 60 and 70 years old with active or convalescent COVID-19.

The chain couples TRBV28 to TRBJ1-2, with D hard to call. Trimming removed 5 bases from V and 3 bases from J, with 4 bases in between. The CDR3 has 11 amino acids. Germline V CDR1 and CDR2: MDHEN, SYDVKM. In nucleotides, the CDR3 is TGTGCCAGCAGTCAGGACTATGGCTACACCTTC. It is translated as CASSQDYGYTF.

This clone was counted a few times. Other DNA sequences in this sample translate to the same CDR3. The chain carries TRBV28 and TRBJ1-2, with 10 bases lining up with TRBD1. This CDR3 comprises 14 residues. Trimming cost V 4 bases and J 4 bases; bases outside gene matches: 3. Germline V gives CDR1 MDHEN, CDR2 SYDVKM. The CDR3 DNA reads TGTGCCAGCAGTTCCGGGACAGGGGTCTATGGCTACACCTTC. Its protein is CASSSGTGVYGYTF.